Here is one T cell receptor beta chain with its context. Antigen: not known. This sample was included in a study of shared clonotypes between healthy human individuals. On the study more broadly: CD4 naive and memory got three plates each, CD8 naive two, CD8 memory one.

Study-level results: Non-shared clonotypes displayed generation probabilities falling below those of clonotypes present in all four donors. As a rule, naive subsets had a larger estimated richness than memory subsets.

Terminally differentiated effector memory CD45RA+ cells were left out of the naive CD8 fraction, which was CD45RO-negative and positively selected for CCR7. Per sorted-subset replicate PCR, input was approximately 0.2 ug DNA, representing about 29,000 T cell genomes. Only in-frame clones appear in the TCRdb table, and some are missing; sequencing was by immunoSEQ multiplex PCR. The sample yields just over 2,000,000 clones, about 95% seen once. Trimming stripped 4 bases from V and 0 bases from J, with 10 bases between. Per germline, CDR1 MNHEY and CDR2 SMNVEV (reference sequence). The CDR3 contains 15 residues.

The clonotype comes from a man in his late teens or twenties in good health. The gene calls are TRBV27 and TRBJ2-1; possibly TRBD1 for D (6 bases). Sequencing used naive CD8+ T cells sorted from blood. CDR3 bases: TGTGCCAGCAGTTCTACAGGGAGCTCCTACAATGAGCAGTTCTTC. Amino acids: CASSSTGSSYNEQFF.